Below are 30 T cell receptor beta chains sequenced from a single sample in a study of cytomegalovirus exposure and HLA in healthy donors. 13 Jbeta primers and 60 Vbeta primers were used for the PCR. The method was immunoSEQ multiplex PCR; TCRdb's version includes in-frame clones alone and lacks a portion of them. This table holds 200,000 to 250,000 clones, approximately 82% found once. The source material was PBMCs. These receptors came from a woman aged 40 to 50 in good health and CMV-seronegative.

The chain has TRBV5-1 and TRBJ1-6; the match to TRBD1 covers 9 bases. V was clipped by 0 bases and J by 9 bases; unmatched bases: 13. This CDR3 has 18 amino acids. Germline V gives CDR1 SGHRS, CDR2 YFSETQ. In nucleotides, the CDR3 is TGCGCCAGCAGCTTGGAAACCGGGACAGGGAGGTTCGGTTCACCCCTCCACTTT. This translates into CASSLETGTGRFGSPLHF. The whole variable domain, filled in from reference TRBV5-1 and TRBJ1-6, reads KAGVTQTPRYLIKTRGQQVTLSCSPISGHRSVSWYQQTPGQGLQFLFEYFSETQRNKGNFPGRFSGRQFSNSRSEMNVSTLELGDSALYLCASSLETGTGRFGSPLHFGNGTRLTVT.

The rearrangement joins TRBV6-1 to TRBJ1-2; TRBD1 is a possible D gene (5 bases). From germline, CDR1 is MNHNS and CDR2 SASEGT. V lost 4 bases, J lost 1 base, and 19 bases lay in between. The CDR3 runs to 17 residues. The CDR3 bases are TGTGCCAGCAGTGGCACTGGGGGAGGGGATAATAACTATGGCTACACCTTC. Protein product: CASSGTGGGDNNYGYTF.

The chain recombines TRBV7-2 with TRBJ2-7; the match to TRBD2 covers 9 bases. The J segment lost 5 bases and the V segment lost 8 bases, leaving 10 bases of the junction unmatched. This CDR3 is 14 amino acids long. Germline V gives CDR1 SGHTA, CDR2 FQGNSA. CDR3 protein: CASRHAGGLHEQYF. CDR3 DNA sequence: TGTGCCAGCCGGCACGCGGGGGGGCTCCACGAGCAGTACTTC.

J is TRBJ1-2 and V is TRBV15; D is unresolved. The CDR3 has 12 amino acids. Trimming took 5 bases from V and 4 from J, leaving 8 bases between them. In germline, CDR1 is LNHNV, CDR2 YYDKDF (reference sequence). DNA of the CDR3: TGTGCCACCAGCGGGGAGGCCTATGGCTACACCTTC. It translates to CATSGEAYGYTF.

This CDR3 reads CASSQTGGFGQPQHF. The CDR3 DNA reads as TGTGCCAGTAGTCAGACAGGGGGGTTCGGACAGCCCCAGCATTTT. The J gene is TRBJ1-5, the V gene TRBV19, with TRBD1 matching over 9 bases. The CDR3 contains 15 residues. Germline V gives CDR1 LNHDA, CDR2 SQIVND (reference sequence). Unmatched junction bases numbered 9, after V lost 5 bases and J lost 7 bases.

CDR3 sequence reads: CASSLGSGGSYEQYF. CDR3 coding DNA: TGTGCCAGCAGCTTAGGGTCAGGGGGCTCCTACGAGCAGTACTTC. The J gene is TRBJ2-7, the V gene TRBV11-3; 7 bases are a match to TRBD1. V gave up 1 base and J gave up 0 bases; unmatched junction bases: 3. CDR1 is SGHNT and CDR2 is YENEEA in the germline V gene. This CDR3 region has 15 residues.

The chain carries TRBV6-1 and TRBJ1-2; D might be TRBD1 (6 bases). Between the trimmed V and J ends, which lost 2 bases and 7 bases, there was a span of 17 bases. The CDR3 totals 15 residues. Germline values: CDR1 MNHNS, CDR2 SASEGT. In DNA form, the CDR3 reads TGTGCCAGCAGTGAAATGGTGCGGGGGCTGGGTGGCTACACCTTC. Translated: CASSEMVRGLGGYTF.

This clone has only a few counts. This chain links TRBV6-5 with TRBJ1-5, with TRBD1 matching 7 bases. V lost 6 bases and J lost 5; bases outside the gene matches: 4. CDR3 length: 13 amino acids. Germline CDR1 and CDR2: MNHEY and SVGAGI. CDR3 in DNA: TGTGCCAGCAGCCGGACAGGTTATCAGCCCCAGCATTTT. It is translated as CASSRTGYQPQHF.

Here the CDR3 reads CASSEGGAYEQYF. Written as DNA, the CDR3 is TGCGCCAGTTCGGAGGGCGGTGCCTACGAGCAGTACTTC. This sequence joins TRBV5-1 and TRBJ2-7; TRBD2 might be the D (6 bases). This CDR3 is 13 amino acids long. CDR1 is SGHRS and CDR2 is YFSETQ in the germline V gene. V lost 8 bases to trimming and J lost 2 bases, with 14 bases between them.

This chain links TRBV28 with TRBJ1-1; TRBD1 aligns across 11 bases. Germline assignment: CDR1 MDHEN and CDR2 SYDVKM. CDR3 length: 14 amino acids. V lost 4 bases to trimming and J lost 7 bases; unmatched junction nucleotides: 5. The CDR3 region has the DNA TGTGCCAGCAGTTCTCGGACAGGGGGCTTTGAAGCTTTCTTT. This sequence encodes CASSSRTGGFEAFF.

J is TRBJ2-1 and V is TRBV4-2; 10 positions agree with TRBD2. This CDR3 has 18 amino acids. Germline V CDR1 and CDR2: LGHNA, YNFKEQ. J was trimmed by 9 bases and V by 0 bases; bases with no gene match: 14. The CDR3 sequence: CASSQEAGGRGGTGEQFF. CDR3 nucleotide sequence: TGTGCCAGCAGCCAAGAAGCGGGGGGGCGGGGAGGCACAGGTGAGCAGTTCTTC.

A single count supports this clone. V usage is TRBV27 and J usage is TRBJ1-3; 8 positions match TRBD1. Germline V gene lookup returns CDR1 MNHEY and CDR2 SMNVEV (reference sequence). The CDR3 is made up of 14 amino acids. Trimming at V came to 5 bases and at J to 2 bases, leaving 2 bases not matched to a gene. The CDR3 DNA follows: TGTGCCAGCAGTCTCAGGGGGCCTGGAAACACCATATATTTT. Its protein is CASSLRGPGNTIYF.

V is TRBV2 and J is TRBJ1-5; tentatively, D is TRBD1 (5 bases). Germline V lookup: CDR1 SNHLY, CDR2 FYNNEI. This CDR3 has 14 amino acids. Trimming left V 3 bases short and J 6 bases short, with 12 bases between. The CDR3 DNA sequence: TGTGCCAGCAGTGAGGGCAGGGTAGGTCAGCCCCAGCATTTT. It encodes CASSEGRVGQPQHF.

V usage is TRBV18 and J usage is TRBJ1-6; 9 bases match TRBD1. V shed 4 bases and J 10 bases; nucleotides not matched to a gene: 5. The CDR3 runs 14 residues. Germline V CDR1 and CDR2: KGHSH, LQKENI. The CDR3 DNA reads TGTGCCAGCTCACACCGGGACAGGGTGTCACCCCTCCACTTT. Its translation is CASSHRDRVSPLHF.

This sequence joins TRBV27 and TRBJ1-4; tentative D call: TRBD1 (5 bases). The germline V and J ends were trimmed by 6 bases and 8 bases, with 16 bases remaining between them. The germline gives CDR1 MNHEY, CDR2 SMNVEV (reference sequence). This CDR3 comprises 14 residues. The CDR3 sequence: CASRQQGGQEKLFF. DNA of the CDR3: TGTGCCAGCAGGCAGCAGGGAGGACAAGAAAAACTGTTTTTT.

This chain links TRBV18 with TRBJ1-5, with D possibly matching TRBD1 (5 bases). The CDR3 spans 15 residues. Germline loops: CDR1 KGHSH, CDR2 LQKENI. V was shortened by 2 bases and J by 0 bases, with 8 bases between the two germline ends. The CDR3 DNA reads as TGTGCCAGCTCACCAAACAGGAATAGCAATCAGCCCCAGCATTTT. It codes for CASSPNRNSNQPQHF.

This chain links TRBV2 with TRBJ2-5, with 12 nucleotides matching TRBD2. CDR1 and CDR2 (germline): SNHLY, FYNNEI. This CDR3 spans 15 amino acids. After removal of 5 bases from V and 4 bases from J, the junction contained 5 bases not matched to a gene. In DNA form, the CDR3 reads TGTGCCAGCAGTTCGCCTAGCGGGGGGGGAGAGACCCAGTACTTC. Protein product: CASSSPSGGGETQYF.

The chain carries TRBV7-2 and TRBJ2-3; 8 bases map to TRBD2. This CDR3 is built from 16 residues. Trimming took 8 bases from V and 0 from J; bases not matched to a gene: 10. Per the germline V gene, CDR1 is SGHTA and CDR2 is FQGNSA. The CDR3 loop reads CASSRGGHPSTDTQYF. The DNA for the CDR3 is TGTGCCAGCTCCCGGGGGGGCCACCCTAGCACAGATACGCAGTATTTT.

This chain connects TRBV29-1 to TRBJ2-7; 7 bases line up with TRBD2. V lost 3 bases to trimming and J lost 6 bases; unmatched junction nucleotides: 8. The length of the CDR3 is 13 residues. Germline V CDR1 and CDR2: SQVTM, ANQGSEA. Here the CDR3 reads CSVDERGLGEQYF. CDR3 DNA: TGCAGCGTTGACGAGCGGGGTCTGGGCGAGCAGTACTTC.

The genes are TRBV2 and TRBJ1-2; weak D call: TRBD1 (5 bases). The V end was cut by 8 bases, the J end by 7 bases, with 14 bases between. Germline CDR1 is SNHLY and CDR2 is FYNNEI. CDR3 length: 12 residues. This CDR3 is CASDEQAPGYTF. The CDR3 DNA reads as TGTGCCAGCGACGAACAGGCTCCTGGCTACACCTTC.

The CDR3 sequence: CASSQTPTGQGGYEQYF. The DNA of the CDR3 is TGTGCCAGCAGCCAGACTCCGACCGGGCAGGGGGGCTACGAGCAGTACTTC. J is TRBJ2-7 and V is TRBV7-9; TRBD1 is a possible D gene (7 bases). Trimming removed 5 bases at V and 3 bases at J, with 23 bases between. There are 17 residues in the CDR3. Germline V gene sequence: CDR1 SEHNR, CDR2 FQNEAQ (reference sequence).

J is TRBJ2-3 and V is TRBV19; 9 nucleotides agree with TRBD1. Per germline, CDR1 LNHDA and CDR2 SQIVND (reference sequence). After removal of 3 bases from V and 2 bases from J, the junction contained 6 bases not matched to a gene. The CDR3 consists of 16 residues. The CDR3 sequence: CASSIGQGISTDTQYF. In DNA, the CDR3 is TGTGCCAGTAGTATCGGACAGGGGATCTCCACAGATACGCAGTATTTT.

This chain connects TRBV5-6 to TRBJ2-5; maybe TRBD1 (6 bases). The germline V gene encodes CDR1 SGHDT and CDR2 YYEEEE. The CDR3 length is 15 residues. The V gene lost 5 bases and the J gene lost 3 bases, with 17 bases spanning the gap. The CDR3 sequence: CASRKGVGVKETQYF. Written as DNA, the CDR3 is TGTGCCAGCAGGAAGGGGGTTGGGGTGAAAGAGACCCAGTACTTC. The full variable domain, its missing parts supplied by reference TRBV5-6 and TRBJ2-5, is DAGVTQSPTHLIKTRGQQVTLRCSPKSGHDTVSWYQQALGQGPQFIFQYYEEEERQRGNFPDRFSGHQFPNYSSELNVNALLLGDSALYLCASRKGVGVKETQYFGPGTRLLVL.

The rearrangement joins TRBV4-3 to TRBJ1-3; 10 bases match TRBD1. V was pared by 3 bases and J by 2 bases, with 22 bases of the junction left unmatched. From germline, CDR1 is LGHNA and CDR2 YSLEER. This CDR3 is built from 22 residues. CDR3 loop: CASSHSWTGTGVDILAGNTIYF. The CDR3 DNA sequence: TGCGCCAGCAGCCATTCCTGGACCGGGACAGGGGTCGATATTCTAGCTGGAAACACCATATATTTT.

Only one count was recorded for this clone. V and J are TRBV19 and TRBJ2-2, with TRBD1 as a possible D gene (6 bases). Trimming removed 1 base at V and 9 bases at J, with 12 bases between. CDR3 size: 14 residues. Germline CDR1 LNHDA, CDR2 SQIVND (reference sequence). The CDR3 DNA sequence: TGTGCCAGTAGTATAGCACACAGGGAGAGGGAGCTGTTTTTT. Encoded protein: CASSIAHRERELFF.

The chain links TRBV27 to TRBJ2-1; TRBD2 might be the D (6 bases). In germline, CDR1 is MNHEY, CDR2 SMNVEV (reference sequence). V was pared by 4 bases and J by 10 bases, with 11 bases between. This CDR3 spans 12 amino acids. CDR3 protein: CASSYGRGEQFF. The CDR3, as DNA: TGTGCCAGCAGTTATGGGCGGGGAGAGCAGTTCTTC.

The rearrangement joins TRBV5-1 to TRBJ1-1; D is uncertain. This CDR3 region has 13 residues. Per germline, CDR1 SGHRS and CDR2 YFSETQ. Trimming took 5 bases from V and 1 from J, leaving 9 bases between them. The CDR3 sequence is CASREGWNTEAFF. In DNA form, the CDR3 reads TGCGCCAGCAGGGAGGGCTGGAACACTGAAGCTTTCTTT.

Regarding this clone: The junction and the germline gene differ at one end; a read error may be behind it. V is TRBV20-1 and J is TRBJ2-3; TRBD1 matches 9 bases. The CDR3 loop spans 11 amino acids. The germline CDR1 and CDR2 sequences are DFQATT and SNEGSKA (reference sequence). CDR3 bases: TGCAGTACTTCCCAGGGGGACAGGGAAGCTTTT. Translation: CSTSQGDREAF.

The V gene is TRBV6-5, the J gene TRBJ1-2, with TRBD1 identical over 9 bases. Unmatched junction bases numbered 5, after V lost 6 bases and J lost 6 bases. This CDR3 is built from 13 residues. Germline CDR1 MNHEY, CDR2 SVGAGI. The CDR3 DNA reads as TGTGCCAGCAGCCTACAGGGGGCGCATGGCTACACCTTC. Encoded protein: CASSLQGAHGYTF.

The V call is TRBV5-1, the J call TRBJ2-2; no clear D. Germline loops: CDR1 SGHRS, CDR2 YFSETQ. CDR3 length: 15 residues. V was trimmed by 0 bases and J by 7 bases, leaving 13 bases between them. CDR3 in amino acids: CASSLGARSDGELFF. The CDR3, as DNA: TGCGCCAGCAGCTTGGGGGCCAGGTCGGACGGGGAGCTGTTTTTT. Full variable domain (outside the CDR3, taken from reference TRBV5-1 and TRBJ2-2): KAGVTQTPRYLIKTRGQQVTLSCSPISGHRSVSWYQQTPGQGLQFLFEYFSETQRNKGNFPGRFSGRQFSNSRSEMNVSTLELGDSALYLCASSLGARSDGELFFGEGSRLTVL.